This entry lists 27 T cell receptor beta chains sequenced from one sample in a study of blood T cell repertoires in COVID-19 (dated by TCRdb to the early 2020s). Library preparation was by the immunoSEQ multiplex PCR assay. TCRdb mirrors the immuneACCESS table, restricted to in-frame sequences. Some clones are absent from its copies; in checked studies, under half trace to an unresolved V gene, and the reason for the others is unknown. In all, the sample holds about 210,000 clones, and roughly 84% of those were seen once. The ten largest clones take up around 7% of the sample. The sample comprised PBMCs or T cells enriched from blood (not recorded which). Receptor source: a man younger than 45 in a cohort exposed to, infected with or recovered from COVID-19 (not recorded which).

The chain is built from TRBV9 and TRBJ2-5, with D maybe TRBD2 (5 bases). V gave up 3 bases and J gave up 5 bases, with 20 bases separating them. The germline gives CDR1 SGDLS, CDR2 YYNGEE. The CDR3 runs 16 residues. The CDR3 DNA follows: TGTGCCAGCAGCGCCGAGGGTTTGGATAAGGGCGAGACCCAGTACTTC. Its translation: CASSAEGLDKGETQYF.

The chain links TRBV7-2 to TRBJ2-5; D gene ambiguous. Trimming took off 4 bases at V and 2 bases at J, with 2 bases between the two ends. Germline CDR1 SGHTA, CDR2 FQGNSA. CDR3 length equals 11 residues. For the CDR3, the DNA is TGTGCCAGCAGCTCTCAAGAGACCCAGTACTTC. It yields the protein CASSSQETQYF.

The CDR3 DNA reads TGTGCCACCAGTGACACCGGGACAGGAGAGAATTCACCCCTCCACTTT. The encoded protein is CATSDTGTGENSPLHF. The rearrangement links TRBV24-1 to TRBJ1-6, with 8 bases aligning to TRBD1. The germline V gene encodes CDR1 KGHDR and CDR2 SFDVKD. This CDR3 is 16 amino acids long. The V gene end was trimmed by 4 bases and the J gene end by 7 bases; junction bases not matched to a gene: 8.

The chain employs TRBV2 and TRBJ1-5, with no clear D. The germline V and J ends were trimmed by 7 bases and 6 bases, with 16 bases remaining between them. The V gene's germline CDR1 is SNHLY and CDR2 FYNNEI. This CDR3 has 14 residues. This CDR3 is CASNLNQIRQPQHF. Written as DNA, the CDR3 is TGTGCCAGCAACCTCAACCAGATCCGTCAGCCCCAGCATTTT.

The chain has TRBV5-4 and TRBJ1-2; a weak D match, TRBD1 (6 bases). V was clipped by 3 bases and J by 4 bases, with 13 bases between them. The CDR3 sequence is 14 residues long. Germline loops: CDR1 SGHNT, CDR2 YYREEE (reference sequence). The CDR3 bases are TGTGCCAGCAGCTCCCGAGGACAGACCTATGGCTACACCTTC. Its translation is CASSSRGQTYGYTF.

The J gene is TRBJ2-1, the V gene TRBV4-2; 8 bases align to TRBD2. CDR1 and CDR2 (germline): LGHNA, YNFKEQ. The CDR3 length is 13 residues. V lost 5 bases and J lost 9; bases outside the gene matches: 6. This chain's CDR3 is CASSYRAGAEQFF. The CDR3 DNA is TGTGCCAGCAGCTACCGAGCGGGAGCTGAGCAGTTCTTC.

The chain joins TRBV28 to TRBJ2-1; D is perhaps TRBD2 (5 bases). The germline CDR1 and CDR2 sequences are MDHEN and SYDVKM. This CDR3 contains 17 residues. Trimming removed 6 bases from V and 4 bases from J, with 22 bases in between. Here the CDR3 DNA reads TGTGCCAGCAGCCCATTGGGGTCTGTCGGGATATACAATGAGCAGTTCTTC. It yields the protein CASSPLGSVGIYNEQFF.

This chain uses TRBV15 with TRBJ2-5; 8 bases match TRBD2. The CDR3 loop spans 14 amino acids. Germline CDR1 and CDR2: LNHNV and YYDKDF (reference sequence). With V trimmed by 0 bases and J by 4 bases, 1 base remained unmatched. This CDR3 is CATSRDLAGETQYF. CDR3 in DNA: TGTGCCACCAGCAGAGATCTAGCGGGAGAGACCCAGTACTTC.

The chain couples TRBV3-1 (or the pseudogene TRBV3-2) to TRBJ2-2; TRBD2 agrees at 9 bases. The CDR3 covers 16 residues. With 0 bases clipped from V and 3 bases from J, the junction kept 2 bases outside the gene matches. In germline, CDR1 is LGHDT, CDR2 YNNKEL (reference sequence). CDR3 coding DNA: TGTGCCAGCAGCCAAGATCTAGCGGGATACACCGGGGAGCTGTTTTTT. Translation: CASSQDLAGYTGELFF.

The chain carries TRBV6-4 and TRBJ2-2; 7 nucleotides line up with TRBD1. J gave up 1 base and V 3 bases, and 5 bases lay outside the gene matches. Germline V gene sequence: CDR1 MRHNA, CDR2 SNTAGT. The CDR3 runs 16 residues. In DNA, the CDR3 is TGTGCCAGCAGTGAAGCAGGGACAGAGAACACCGGGGAGCTGTTTTTT. Encoded protein: CASSEAGTENTGELFF.

V gene TRBV7-9 combines with J gene TRBJ1-2; D unresolved. Germline-derived CDR1 and CDR2 are SEHNR and FQNEAQ (reference sequence). V lost 2 bases and J lost 7, with 5 bases in between. This CDR3 comprises 11 residues. CDR3 residues: CASSLKSGYTF. The DNA of the CDR3 is TGTGCCAGCAGCTTAAAGAGTGGCTACACCTTC.

The rearrangement uses TRBV6-5 and TRBJ2-5; TRBD1 agrees at 9 bases. The germline CDR1 and CDR2 sequences are MNHEY and SVGAGI. J gave up 2 bases and V 2 bases, and 0 bases lay outside the gene matches. The CDR3 consists of 14 residues. DNA of the CDR3: TGTGCCAGCAGTTACGGGACAGGGCAAGAGACCCAGTACTTC. Residues: CASSYGTGQETQYF.

The chain combines TRBV5-1 with TRBJ2-1, with 8 bases lining up with TRBD2. Germline loops: CDR1 SGHRS, CDR2 YFSETQ. V dropped 0 bases and J dropped 0; count of bases not matched to a gene: 2. This CDR3 comprises 16 residues. CDR3 amino acids: CASSLGGLVSYNEQFF. The CDR3 region has the DNA TGCGCCAGCAGCTTGGGGGGACTAGTCTCCTACAATGAGCAGTTCTTC.

The chain links TRBV28 to TRBJ2-3; 8 nucleotides agree with TRBD2. CDR1 and CDR2 from the germline V gene are MDHEN and SYDVKM. With V trimmed by 3 bases and J by 2 bases, 1 base remained unmatched. The CDR3 sequence is 14 residues long. CDR3 DNA: TGTGCCAGCAGTTTGGGACTAGACACAGATACGCAGTATTTT. Its protein is CASSLGLDTDTQYF.

The chain uses TRBV3-1 (or the pseudogene TRBV3-2) and TRBJ2-3; 8 bases are shared with TRBD2. Germline V lookup: CDR1 LGHDT, CDR2 YNNKEL (reference sequence). The CDR3 length is 18 residues. Trimming cost V 3 bases and J 5 bases; bases outside gene matches: 16. The CDR3 here is CASSHLGRGNRFIDTQYF. CDR3 nucleotides: TGTGCCAGCAGCCACCTCGGGAGGGGGAATAGATTTATAGATACGCAGTATTTT.

The chain links TRBV10-3 to TRBJ1-5; 7 nucleotides align to TRBD1. The CDR3 has 18 amino acids. V dropped 2 bases and J dropped 7; count of bases not matched to a gene: 17. Germline CDR1 reads ENHRY; CDR2 reads SYGVKD. This chain's CDR3 is CAISEPRMGQPLRQPQHF. CDR3 coding DNA: TGTGCCATCAGTGAGCCTCGGATGGGACAGCCTCTCCGGCAGCCCCAGCATTTT.

The count of this clone is one. The chain joins TRBV24-1 to TRBJ2-3; TRBD2 matches at 8 bases. V dropped 4 bases and J dropped 2; count of bases not matched to a gene: 4. Germline V CDR1 and CDR2: KGHDR, SFDVKD. This CDR3 region has 15 residues. The CDR3 DNA sequence: TGTGCCACCAGTGAACTAGCGGACAACACAGATACGCAGTATTTT. Protein: CATSELADNTDTQYF.

This clone was seen ten or more times. The genes are TRBV19 and TRBJ2-7, with D perhaps matching TRBD2 (7 bases). Germline values: CDR1 LNHDA, CDR2 SQIVND (reference sequence). Trimming shortened V by 5 bases and J by 3 bases, and 26 bases separated the two germline ends. The CDR3 loop spans 18 amino acids. The CDR3 coding sequence is TGTGCCAGTAGTTTACCTGGAGATCGGGGGCGCGGGGGCTACGAGCAGTACTTC. It codes for CASSLPGDRGRGGYEQYF.

This sequence joins TRBV9 and TRBJ2-1, with 9 positions matching TRBD2. CDR3 length: 15 residues. The germline V gene has CDR1 SGDLS and CDR2 YYNGEE. V lost 3 bases and J lost 6; bases outside the gene matches: 7. In DNA form, the CDR3 reads TGTGCCAGCAGCGCCAGCGGGAGGATGGTCAATGAGCAGTTCTTC. Encoded protein: CASSASGRMVNEQFF.

The V call is TRBV9, the J call TRBJ2-1; TRBD2 agrees at 14 bases. V was pared by 4 bases and J by 0 bases, with 9 bases of the junction left unmatched. The CDR3 has 19 residues. Germline-derived CDR1 and CDR2 are SGDLS and YYNGEE. CDR3 region: CASSPKVGTSGSSYNEQFF. CDR3 sequence (DNA): TGTGCCAGCAGCCCCAAGGTAGGGACTAGCGGGAGCTCCTACAATGAGCAGTTCTTC.

The CDR3 protein is CASLRLGPGGYGYTF. For the CDR3, the DNA is TGTGCCAGCCTACGTTTAGGTCCCGGGGGCTATGGCTACACCTTC. The V call is TRBV6-5, the J call TRBJ1-2; the D gene is possibly TRBD1 (5 bases). V lost 8 bases, J lost 4 bases, and 20 bases lay in between. Germline-derived CDR1 and CDR2 are MNHEY and SVGAGI. The CDR3 is 15 amino acids.

The chain links TRBV21-1 to TRBJ1-2; whether TRBD1, the table's D call, matches the DNA was not checked. TRBV21-1 is a listed pseudogene. The CDR3 totals 18 residues. The DNA of the CDR3 is TGTGCCAGCAGCAGGAGCCAAGACGAGGGGGCGCTTAACTATGGCTACACCTTC. It is translated as CASSRSQDEGALNYGYTF.

The J gene is TRBJ2-7, the V gene TRBV6-1, with 7 bases aligning to TRBD1. CDR3 length: 13 amino acids. The germline gives CDR1 MNHNS, CDR2 SASEGT. V was clipped by 11 bases and J by 2 bases; unmatched bases: 9. CDR3 loop: CAALEGAAYEQYF. As DNA, the CDR3 is TGTGCCGCCCTTGAGGGGGCGGCCTACGAGCAGTACTTC.

The rearrangement uses TRBV4-1 and TRBJ2-5; the match to TRBD1 covers 10 bases. The length of the CDR3 is 18 residues. Germline V CDR1 and CDR2: MGHRA, YSYEKL. V lost 0 bases, J lost 2 bases, and 9 bases stayed unmatched. This CDR3 reads CASSQDWGDRGFQETQYF. DNA of the CDR3: TGCGCCAGCAGCCAAGATTGGGGGGACAGGGGTTTTCAAGAGACCCAGTACTTC.

The chain has TRBV6-4 and TRBJ1-2, with a tentative D call TRBD1 (6 bases). Germline CDR1 and CDR2: MRHNA and SNTAGT. The CDR3 totals 13 residues. Trimming left V 0 bases short and J 8 bases short, with 10 bases between. The CDR3 here is CASSDSQGRGYTF. In DNA, the CDR3 is TGTGCCAGCAGTGACTCACAGGGACGCGGCTACACCTTC.

This clone was counted at least ten times. The rearrangement links TRBV6-5 to TRBJ2-1; D unclear. V was cut by 11 bases and J by 4 bases, with 15 bases left in between. Germline V gene data show CDR1 as MNHEY and CDR2 as SVGAGI. This CDR3 is 13 amino acids long. In DNA form, the CDR3 reads TGTGCCGCGGAAGCCAACATATACAATGAGCAGTTCTTC. It encodes CAAEANIYNEQFF.

This clone appeared once. The CDR3 sequence is CASSLARQEDGYTF. The CDR3 bases are TGCGCCAGCAGCTTGGCGCGGCAGGAGGATGGCTACACCTTC. V gene TRBV5-1 combines with J gene TRBJ1-2; D unresolved. The CDR3 extends over 14 amino acids. The V end lost 0 bases, the J end lost 6 bases, and 12 bases lay between the germline ends. CDR1 SGHRS and CDR2 YFSETQ come from the germline V gene.